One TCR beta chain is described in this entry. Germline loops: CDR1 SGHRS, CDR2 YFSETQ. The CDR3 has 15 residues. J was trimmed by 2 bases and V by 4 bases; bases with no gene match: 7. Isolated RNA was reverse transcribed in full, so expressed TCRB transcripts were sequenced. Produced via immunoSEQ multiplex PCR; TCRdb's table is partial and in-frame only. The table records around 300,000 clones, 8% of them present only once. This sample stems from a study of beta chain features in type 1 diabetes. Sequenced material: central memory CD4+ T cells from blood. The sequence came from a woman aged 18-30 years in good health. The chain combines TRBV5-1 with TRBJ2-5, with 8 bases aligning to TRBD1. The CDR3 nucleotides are TGCGCCAGCAGCCAAGGACAGGGACCGCAAGAGACCCAGTACTTC. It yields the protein CASSQGQGPQETQYF. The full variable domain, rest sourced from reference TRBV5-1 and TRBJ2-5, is KAGVTQTPRYLIKTRGQQVTLSCSPISGHRSVSWYQQTPGQGLQFLFEYFSETQRNKGNFPGRFSGRQFSNSRSEMNVSTLELGDSALYLCASSQGQGPQETQYFGPGTRLLVL.